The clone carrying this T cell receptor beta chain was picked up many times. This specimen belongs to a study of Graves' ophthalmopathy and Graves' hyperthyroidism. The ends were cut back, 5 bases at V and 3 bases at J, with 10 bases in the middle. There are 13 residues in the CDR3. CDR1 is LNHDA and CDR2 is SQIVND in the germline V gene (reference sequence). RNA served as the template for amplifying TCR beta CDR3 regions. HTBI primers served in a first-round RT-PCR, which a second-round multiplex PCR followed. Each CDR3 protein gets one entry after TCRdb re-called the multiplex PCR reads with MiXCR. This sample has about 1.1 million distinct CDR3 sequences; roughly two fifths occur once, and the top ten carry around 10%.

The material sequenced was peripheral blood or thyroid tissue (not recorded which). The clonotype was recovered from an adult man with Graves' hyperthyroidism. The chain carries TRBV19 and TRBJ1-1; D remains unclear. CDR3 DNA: TGTGCCAGTAGTGGCGATATTTACACTGAAGCTTTCTTT. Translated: CASSGDIYTEAFF.